Listed below are T cell receptor beta chains from one sample, sequenced in a study of cytomegalovirus exposure and HLA in healthy donors. TCRdb's copy holds only in-frame clones and misses some; the assay was immunoSEQ multiplex PCR. This sample carries approximately 89,000 clones, around three quarters of them seen once, and the ten largest clones take 1.4%. Input material: PBMCs. The receptors derive from a male donor in good health and CMV-seronegative. Both conserved end residues are part of each CDR3. A D gene is named only where the DNA matches it firmly. Size tells how often a clone was seen (once, few, many) or the class of an expanded clone, and some rows leave it out.

>few|NA|TRBJ2-3|TRBV9
CASSSGIARGRTDTQYF
TGTGCCAGCAGCTCGGGAATAGCGCGGGGTCGCACAGATACGCAGTATTTT
>NA|TRBD1|TRBJ2-5|TRBV10-3
CAISEYRGETQYF
TGTGCCATCAGTGAGTACAGGGGGGAGACCCAGTACTTC
>NA|NA|TRBJ2-3|TRBV30
CAWALGVPTDTQYF
TGTGCCTGGGCGCTAGGGGTACCCACAGATACGCAGTATTTT
>NA|TRBD1|TRBJ1-1|TRBV5-1
CASSLPGTATNTEAFF
TGCGCCAGCAGTTTACCCGGGACAGCAACGAACACTGAAGCTTTCTTT
>NA|NA|TRBJ2-7|TRBV7-8
CASSLTESSYEQYF
TGTGCCAGCAGCTTAACAGAGAGCTCCTACGAGCAGTACTTC
>few|NA|TRBJ2-1|TRBV19
CASSIDRSTRQSSYNEQFF
TGTGCCAGTAGTATAGATAGATCAACTCGACAGAGCTCCTACAATGAGCAGTTCTTC
>NA|NA|TRBJ2-1|TRBV5-1
CASSVDSSYNEQFF
TGCGCCAGCAGCGTAGACAGCTCCTACAATGAGCAGTTCTTC
>NA|TRBD1|TRBJ2-7|TRBV4-3
CASSLSTDRAPYEQYF
TGCGCCAGCAGCCTCAGTACGGACAGGGCACCCTACGAGCAGTACTTC
>NA|NA|TRBJ1-3|TRBV5-1
CASSLVAGSGNTIYF
TGCGCCAGCAGCTTGGTGGCGGGCTCTGGAAACACCATATATTTT
>NA|TRBD1|TRBJ1-4|TRBV5-1
CASSIPQGANNEKLFF
TGCGCCAGCAGCATACCACAGGGGGCCAATAATGAAAAACTGTTTTTT
>NA|TRBD1|TRBJ1-1|TRBV7-2
CASSLTGGGMNTEAFF
TGTGCCAGCAGCTTAACAGGGGGCGGGATGAACACTGAAGCTTTCTTT
>NA|NA|TRBJ2-1|TRBV7-2
CASSFGGSYNEQFF
TGTGCCAGCAGCTTCGGGGGATCCTACAATGAGCAGTTCTTC
>NA|TRBD1|TRBJ1-1|TRBV30
CAWSQGVNTEAFF
TGTGCCTGGAGTCAGGGGGTGAACACTGAAGCTTTCTTT
>NA|TRBD1|TRBJ1-1|TRBV28
CASSFSSGTGPWNTEAFF
TGTGCCAGCAGTTTCAGTTCTGGGACAGGCCCTTGGAACACTGAAGCTTTCTTT
>NA|NA|TRBJ1-4|TRBV29-1
CSVGSWAGEKLFF
TGCAGCGTTGGGAGTTGGGCGGGCGAAAAACTGTTTTTT
>few|TRBD2|TRBJ2-3|TRBV5-6
CASSSGGGTDTQYF
TGTGCCAGCAGCAGCGGGGGGGGCACAGATACGCAGTATTTT
>NA|TRBD1|TRBJ2-4|TRBV10-3
CAISETGGDPYF
TGTGCCATCAGTGAGACAGGGGGCGATCCCTACTTC
>NA|TRBD1|TRBJ1-5|TRBV30
CAWSRGQGNQPQHF
TGTGCCTGGAGTAGGGGACAGGGCAATCAGCCCCAGCATTTT
>once|NA|TRBJ1-3|TRBV6-5
CASSYKLSGNTIYF
TGTGCCAGCAGTTATAAACTCTCTGGAAACACCATATATTTT
>NA|TRBD1|TRBJ1-2|TRBV5-4
CASSLTGAVREGYTF
TGTGCCAGCAGCTTGACAGGGGCCGTCCGGGAGGGCTACACCTTC
>NA|TRBD1|TRBJ2-7|TRBV7-2
CASSFGQGTYEQYF
TGTGCCAGCAGCTTCGGACAGGGTACCTACGAGCAGTACTTC
>NA|TRBD1|TRBJ2-7|TRBV4-1
CASSQTGQGSYEQYF
TGCGCCAGCAGCCAAACGGGACAGGGCTCCTACGAGCAGTACTTC
>NA|TRBD1|TRBJ1-2|TRBV6-5
CASSYSLTGRGYTF
TGTGCCAGCAGTTACTCGCTGACAGGGCGAGGCTACACCTTC
>NA|TRBD1|TRBJ2-7|TRBV28
CASRTGTVTYEQYF
TGTGCCAGCAGGACTGGGACAGTGACCTACGAGCAGTACTTC
>NA|NA|TRBJ1-4|TRBV23-1
CASSQSRATNEKLFF
TGCGCCAGCAGTCAATCGAGGGCAACTAATGAAAAACTGTTTTTT
>NA|NA|TRBJ1-1|TRBV7-8
CASSSPKGEYTEAFF
TGTGCCAGCAGCTCGCCGAAAGGGGAATACACTGAAGCTTTCTTT
>NA|NA|TRBJ1-3|TRBV30
CASTGFSGNTIYF
TGTGCCTCTACAGGGTTCTCTGGAAACACCATATATTTT
>NA|TRBD1|TRBJ1-1|TRBV4-1
CASSQAPTGDTEAFF
TGCGCCAGCAGCCAAGCCCCGACAGGGGATACTGAAGCTTTCTTT
>NA|NA|TRBJ2-1|TRBV6-5
CASSYSAGYNEQFF
TGTGCCAGCAGTTACTCGGCGGGGTACAATGAGCAGTTCTTC
>few|TRBD2|TRBJ2-3|TRBV4-3
CASSQGSGGPSDTQYF
TGCGCCAGCAGCCAAGGGTCGGGAGGGCCGTCAGATACGCAGTATTTT
>NA|NA|TRBJ1-5|TRBV28
CASSLEGHQPQHF
TGTGCCAGCAGTTTAGAGGGTCATCAGCCCCAGCATTTT
>NA|NA|TRBJ1-6|TRBV4-3
CASSQDLGPLQKSPLHF
TGCGCCAGCAGCCAAGACTTGGGCCCTCTCCAGAAGTCACCCCTCCACTTT
>NA|NA|TRBJ1-2|TRBV4-3
CASSPGHPGNYGYTF
TGCGCCAGCAGCCCTGGACACCCAGGGAACTATGGCTACACCTTC
>once|TRBD1|TRBJ1-1|TRBV7-8
CASSPLTGVNTEAFF
TGTGCCAGCAGCCCATTGACAGGGGTGAACACTGAAGCTTTCTTT
>NA|NA|TRBJ2-1|TRBV27
CASSLASTYNEQFF
TGTGCCAGCAGTTTAGCCTCTACCTACAATGAGCAGTTCTTC
>NA|TRBD2|TRBJ2-3|TRBV5-1
CASSLLAHGGGITDTQYF
TGCGCCAGCAGCTTATTGGCCCACGGCGGGGGGATTACGGATACGCAGTATTTT
>NA|NA|TRBJ2-3|TRBV6-5
CASRSGLGTDTQYF
TGTGCCAGCAGGTCAGGGCTGGGCACAGATACGCAGTATTTT
>once|NA|TRBJ2-1|TRBV6-4
CASSDGGASEQFF
TGTGCCAGCAGTGACGGCGGGGCTAGTGAGCAGTTCTTC
>NA|TRBD1|TRBJ1-5|TRBV5-5
CASSLRGQGLGQPQHF
TGTGCCAGCAGCCTCCGGGGACAGGGGTTGGGTCAGCCCCAGCATTTT
>NA|NA|TRBJ2-5|TRBV12-5
CASGLSGSQYF
TGTGCTAGTGGTTTGTCAGGGTCCCAGTACTTC